The 18 T cell receptor beta chains presented below share a single source sample, sequenced in a study of PD-1 blockade in classical Hodgkin lymphoma. Noted time point: cycle 4 day 1 (C4D1), after around six weeks of nivolumab. Patients all relapsed after autologous stem cell transplantation, and there was variation in brentuximab vedotin exposure. Libraries were prepared by immunoSEQ multiplex PCR; TCRdb keeps only in-frame clonotypes and omits some of them. The sample has over 75,000 clones, 90% seen once. Specimen: peripheral blood mononuclear cells (PBMCs), collected before the fourth cycle of nivolumab. These receptor sequences come from a human donor with classical Hodgkin lymphoma.

V and J are TRBV11-1 and TRBJ2-7; D perhaps matches TRBD1 (6 bases). The germline V gene encodes CDR1 SGHAT and CDR2 FQDESV (reference sequence). This CDR3 spans 14 amino acids. Trimming took 5 bases from V and 3 from J, leaving 14 bases between them. For the CDR3, the DNA is TGTGCCAGCAGCCAACCCGGACAGAACTACGAGCAGTACTTC. Translating gives CASSQPGQNYEQYF.

The chain combines TRBV5-4 with TRBJ2-1, with D possibly being TRBD1 (6 bases). Germline assignment: CDR1 SGHNT and CDR2 YYREEE (reference sequence). Trimming removed 4 bases at V and 3 bases at J, with 14 bases between. CDR3 size: 15 residues. The CDR3 reads CASSGGLDSYNEQFF. CDR3 nucleotides: TGTGCCAGCAGCGGGGGTCTGGACAGCTACAATGAGCAGTTCTTC.

This clone was found once. J is TRBJ2-1 and V is TRBV5-1; 9 bases map to TRBD2. The CDR3 sequence is 15 residues long. Germline-derived CDR1 and CDR2 are SGHRS and YFSETQ. V lost 0 bases to trimming and J lost 2 bases; unmatched junction nucleotides: 0. The CDR3 bases are TGCGCCAGCAGCTTGGCTAGCGGGGCCTACAATGAGCAGTTCTTC. It translates to CASSLASGAYNEQFF.

This clone was seen just once. The junction departs from the called germline gene at one end, perhaps through a read error. The chain recombines TRBV19 with TRBJ1-2; D remains unclear. The CDR3 is 13 amino acids. The germline V gene encodes CDR1 LNHDA and CDR2 SQIVND (reference sequence). The CDR3 nucleotides read TGTGCCAGTAGTATGGCAGCATCCTATGGCTACGCCTTC. It is translated as CASSMAASYGYAF.

This sequence joins TRBV30 and TRBJ2-3; 8 bases map to TRBD2. With 3 bases clipped from V and 4 bases from J, the junction kept 9 bases outside the gene matches. The CDR3 has 15 residues. The germline V gene has CDR1 GTSNPN and CDR2 SVGIG (reference sequence). CDR3 region: CAWRDPGLGPDTQYF. The CDR3 DNA reads TGTGCCTGGAGGGATCCGGGACTAGGACCAGATACGCAGTATTTT. Supplemented by reference TRBV30 and TRBJ2-3, the full variable domain reads SQTIHQWPATLVQPVGSPLSLECTVEGTSNPNLYWYRQAAGRGLQLLFYSVGIGQISSEVPQNLSASRPQDRQFILSSKKLLLSDSGFYLCAWRDPGLGPDTQYFGPGTRLTVL.

This CDR3 is CASLRVGYGYTF. CDR3 DNA: TGTGCCAGCCTCAGGGTAGGCTATGGCTACACCTTC. This chain connects TRBV6-6 to TRBJ1-2, with a tentative D call TRBD1 (5 bases). V was pared by 8 bases and J by 4 bases, with 11 bases between. CDR1 MNHNY and CDR2 SVGAGI come from the germline V gene (reference sequence). This CDR3 contains 12 residues.

This chain links TRBV5-6 with TRBJ1-5; D is unresolved. The germline V and J ends were trimmed by 0 bases and 7 bases, with 8 bases remaining between them. The CDR3 has 13 residues. CDR1 is SGHDT and CDR2 is YYEEEE in the germline V gene. CDR3 loop: CASSLVGSQPQHF. For the CDR3, the DNA is TGTGCCAGCAGCTTGGTGGGGTCCCAGCCCCAGCATTTT.

This clone turned up a few times. This chain joins TRBV30 and TRBJ1-1; perhaps TRBD1 as D (6 bases). The CDR3 spans 13 residues. The V gene lost 5 bases and the J gene lost 2 bases, with 12 bases spanning the gap. CDR1 and CDR2 (germline): GTSNPN, SVGIG (reference sequence). CDR3 in DNA: TGTGCCTGGGAACAACAGGGTAACACTGAAGCTTTCTTT. Amino acid sequence: CAWEQQGNTEAFF.

This clone has more than one count but fewer than ten. The V gene is TRBV2, the J gene TRBJ1-2, with 7 positions matching TRBD1. With V trimmed by 4 bases and J by 7 bases, 6 bases remained unmatched. Germline values: CDR1 SNHLY, CDR2 FYNNEI. The CDR3 sequence is 13 residues long. The chain's CDR3 is CASSVRGPSGYTF. In DNA form, the CDR3 reads TGTGCCAGCAGTGTAAGGGGGCCAAGTGGCTACACCTTC.

In this sample, this clone turned up once. The CDR3 protein is CASSQERSALGSTDTQYF. In DNA form, the CDR3 reads TGTGCCAGCAGCCAAGAGAGGTCCGCATTGGGATCCACAGATACGCAGTATTTT. This sequence joins TRBV14 and TRBJ2-3; D uncertain. Trimming took off 0 bases at V and 2 bases at J, with 18 bases between the two ends. The CDR3 runs to 18 residues. Germline V CDR1 and CDR2: SGHDN, FVKESK.

The chain is built from TRBV7-9 and TRBJ1-2; D possibly corresponds to TRBD1 (5 bases). The germline CDR1 and CDR2 sequences are SEHNR and FQNEAQ (reference sequence). The CDR3 is made up of 15 amino acids. Trimming took off 1 base at V and 6 bases at J, with 15 bases between the two ends. CDR3: CASSLGPGGVNGYTF. In DNA, the CDR3 is TGTGCCAGCAGCTTAGGTCCCGGGGGTGTCAATGGCTACACCTTC.

This chain connects TRBV5-1 to TRBJ1-1; the match to TRBD1 covers 9 bases. Germline trimming cut 7 bases from V and 6 bases from J; bases unmatched to any gene: 16. Germline CDR1 and CDR2: SGHRS and YFSETQ. The CDR3 loop spans 16 amino acids. As DNA, the CDR3 is TGCGCCAGCTCCTCGGAGGGGACAGGGAGGATTGCTGAAGCTTTCTTT. This translates into CASSSEGTGRIAEAFF.

The rearrangement joins TRBV15 to TRBJ1-3; D perhaps matches TRBD1 (5 bases). Germline values: CDR1 LNHNV, CDR2 YYDKDF (reference sequence). V was pared by 4 bases and J by 9 bases, with 13 bases between. The CDR3 sequence is 13 residues long. The CDR3 is CATSIFSGSTIYF. The CDR3 DNA reads as TGTGCCACCAGCATATTTTCAGGGAGCACCATATATTTT.

The V call is TRBV9, the J call TRBJ2-5, with 9 bases fitting TRBD2. The germline CDR1 and CDR2 sequences are SGDLS and YYNGEE. V trimming: 2 bases; J trimming: 2 bases; junction bases outside the gene matches: 10. The CDR3 is 17 amino acids. The DNA of the CDR3 is TGTGCCAGCAGCGTCAACGAGCGGGGGGTTCTTCAAGAGACCCAGTACTTC. The encoded protein is CASSVNERGVLQETQYF.

The J gene is TRBJ2-1, the V gene TRBV9; TRBD1 or TRBD2 may be the D gene (5 bases each). Trimming left V 3 bases short and J 4 bases short, with 14 bases between. Germline lookup yields CDR1 SGDLS and CDR2 YYNGEE. This CDR3 spans 15 amino acids. CDR3 nucleotide sequence: TGTGCCAGCAGCGCCTCCGGGACGGAGTACAATGAGCAGTTCTTC. Residues: CASSASGTEYNEQFF.

In its sample, this clone was seen once. The J gene is TRBJ2-3, the V gene TRBV20-1; D remains unclear. This CDR3 has 11 residues. Between the trimmed V and J ends, which lost 5 bases and 2 bases, there was a span of 5 bases. Germline loops: CDR1 DFQATT, CDR2 SNEGSKA (reference sequence). The CDR3: CSARNTDTQYF. DNA for the CDR3: TGCAGTGCTCGGAACACAGATACGCAGTATTTT.

V gene TRBV18 combines with J gene TRBJ2-7, with 8 bases identical to TRBD2. The CDR3 spans 15 residues. CDR1 is KGHSH, CDR2 LQKENI, per germline. The ends lost 2 bases at V and 3 bases at J; junction bases unmatched: 6. The DNA for the CDR3 is TGTGCCAGCTCACCAGGCGGGGGGCTAATCTACGAGCAGTACTTC. It codes for CASSPGGGLIYEQYF.

V is TRBV27 and J is TRBJ2-2; 8 nucleotides align to TRBD1. This CDR3 is built from 17 residues. Trimming removed 5 bases from V and 7 bases from J; junction bases left unmatched: 15. Germline CDR1 reads MNHEY; CDR2 reads SMNVEV (reference sequence). The CDR3 reads CASSASTGVVGIGELFF. In nucleotides, the CDR3 is TGTGCCAGCAGTGCCTCGACAGGGGTTGTGGGCATCGGGGAGCTGTTTTTT.